These 25 T cell receptor beta chains share one sample of origin, sequenced in a study of identical twins. TCRdb passed the 5' RACE reads through MiXCR, listing each CDR3 protein once. The sample lists nearly 200,000 distinct CDR3 sequences, more than 15% occurring once. The sample was also linked to a second study, of T cells expressing NK-cell markers.

The sample was CD8+ T cells sorted from blood. These receptors all stem from a woman aged 18 to 35 in good health.

This clonotype turned up a few times. The chain carries TRBV4-1 and TRBJ1-1; unclear D gene. Per the germline V gene, CDR1 is MGHRA and CDR2 is YSYEKL. V was shortened by 0 bases and J by 0 bases, with 5 bases between the two germline ends. The CDR3 extends over 14 amino acids. DNA of the CDR3: TGCGCCAGCAGCCAAGACGGTTTGAACACTGAAGCTTTCTTT. Translation gives CASSQDGLNTEAFF.

Concerning this clonotype: Compared with germline, one end of the junction differs, possibly owing to a read error. This chain joins TRBV15 and TRBJ2-2; 9 bases fit TRBD1. The CDR3 has 13 residues. Germline V gene data show CDR1 as LNHNV and CDR2 as YYDKDF (reference sequence). In nucleotides, the CDR3 is TGTGCCACCAGCAGAGCCGGGGACAGGGAACTGTTTTTT. Translating it yields CATSRAGDRELFF.

The chain's CDR3 is CASSQGPGTADTQYF. CDR3 bases: TGCGCCAGCAGCCAAGGCCCCGGGACCGCAGATACGCAGTATTTT. V is TRBV4-1 and J is TRBJ2-3, with D possibly being TRBD1 or TRBD2 (5 bases each). CDR1 MGHRA and CDR2 YSYEKL come from the germline V gene. The V and J ends lost 1 base and 4 bases respectively, with 12 bases between them. The CDR3 spans 15 residues.

This chain joins TRBV9 and TRBJ1-2; D gene unclear. V was clipped by 0 bases and J by 2 bases, with 5 bases between them. This CDR3 is built from 13 residues. The V gene's germline CDR1 is SGDLS and CDR2 YYNGEE. The CDR3 coding sequence is TGTGCCAGCAGCGTAGGCACCAACTATGGCTACACCTTC. Amino acids: CASSVGTNYGYTF.

This clonotype was observed many times. The V gene is TRBV12-3 or TRBV12-4, the J gene TRBJ2-1; 10 nucleotides match TRBD2. The V segment lost 2 bases and the J segment 8 bases; nucleotides outside the gene matches: 3. The CDR3 sequence is 14 residues long. Here the CDR3 reads CASSLSGLADEQFF. CDR3 bases: TGTGCCAGCAGTTTATCAGGACTAGCGGATGAGCAGTTCTTC.

This clonotype has a count of ten or more. The chain couples TRBV15 to TRBJ1-1; TRBD1 might be the D (5 bases). Per the germline V gene, CDR1 is LNHNV and CDR2 is YYDKDF (reference sequence). Trimming removed 6 bases at V and 8 bases at J, with 10 bases between. The CDR3 runs 11 residues. CDR3 in amino acids: CATSGGLEAFF. Written as DNA, the CDR3 is TGTGCCACCAGTGGGGGGTTAGAAGCTTTCTTT.

Only a few counts were recorded for this clonotype. The chain couples TRBV19 to TRBJ2-1; 8 bases are shared with TRBD2. V trimming: 3 bases; J trimming: 0 bases; junction bases outside the gene matches: 4. The CDR3 is made up of 16 amino acids. CDR1 and CDR2 (germline): LNHDA, SQIVND (reference sequence). The CDR3 DNA reads TGTGCCAGTAGTATGTTAGCGGGGAGCTCCTACAATGAGCAGTTCTTC. Encoded protein: CASSMLAGSSYNEQFF.

The sample holds a few counts of this clonotype. The rearrangement joins TRBV11-2 to TRBJ2-1, with D unclear. CDR3 size: 13 residues. Germline V lookup: CDR1 SGHAT, CDR2 FQNNGV. V lost 3 bases and J lost 4, with 7 bases in between. CDR3 nucleotides: TGTGCCAGCAGCTTCACCATATACAATGAGCAGTTCTTC. Translation gives CASSFTIYNEQFF.

This clonotype was detected only once. This chain links TRBV11-2 with TRBJ2-1, with D perhaps matching TRBD2 (5 bases). The CDR3 has 18 amino acids. The V gene lost 0 bases and the J gene lost 5 bases, with 20 bases spanning the gap. The germline gives CDR1 SGHAT, CDR2 FQNNGV. In DNA, the CDR3 is TGTGCCAGCAGCTTAGAAGCTAGTGTTATTTTGAGGGACAATGAGCAGTTCTTC. This codes for CASSLEASVILRDNEQFF.

This clonotype was counted only a few times. The genes are TRBV12-3 or TRBV12-4 and TRBJ1-1; D is perhaps TRBD1 (5 bases). The length of the CDR3 is 13 residues. The germline V and J ends were trimmed by 1 base and 10 bases, with 13 bases remaining between them. CDR3 amino acids: CASSLEHQGGAFF. The DNA of the CDR3 is TGTGCCAGCAGTTTAGAACACCAGGGAGGAGCTTTCTTT.

The genes are TRBV19 and TRBJ2-7; 10 bases are a match to TRBD1. Germline CDR1 is LNHDA and CDR2 is SQIVND (reference sequence). The V gene end was trimmed by 5 bases and the J gene end by 5 bases; junction bases not matched to a gene: 12. The CDR3 loop spans 16 amino acids. CDR3 region: CASSLVPGQGQDEQYF. The CDR3 region has the DNA TGTGCCAGTAGTCTCGTCCCGGGACAGGGGCAAGACGAGCAGTACTTC.

The chain carries TRBV7-2 and TRBJ2-7, with TRBD1 identical over 7 bases. V shed 1 base and J 6 bases; nucleotides not matched to a gene: 3. CDR1 and CDR2 (germline): SGHTA, FQGNSA. The CDR3 is 13 amino acids. The DNA of the CDR3 is TGTGCCAGCAGCTTAGGGACAGGAACCGAGCAGTACTTC. It yields the protein CASSLGTGTEQYF.

The V call is TRBV6-5, the J call TRBJ2-1; a weak D match, TRBD1 (5 bases). V was cut by 7 bases and J by 5 bases, with 9 bases left in between. The CDR3 has 12 residues. The germline V gene has CDR1 MNHEY and CDR2 SVGAGI. CDR3 coding DNA: TGTGCCAGCAAGACGACAGACAATGAGCAGTTCTTC. As protein: CASKTTDNEQFF.

This clonotype has only a few counts. The chain uses TRBV19 and TRBJ2-7; D remains ambiguous. Germline values: CDR1 LNHDA, CDR2 SQIVND (reference sequence). Trimming pared 9 bases from V and 1 base from J, leaving 16 bases between. The CDR3 spans 14 residues. The CDR3 loop is CASSVAESSYEQYF. The CDR3 DNA sequence: TGTGCCAGCTCTGTCGCCGAGAGTTCCTACGAGCAGTACTTC.

The chain couples TRBV11-2 to TRBJ2-7; perhaps TRBD2 as D (6 bases). This CDR3 is 16 amino acids long. The germline V gene has CDR1 SGHAT and CDR2 FQNNGV. The germline V and J ends were trimmed by 4 bases and 7 bases, with 23 bases remaining between them. The CDR3 DNA reads as TGTGCCAGCAGCTATTTAAATTTGGGAGGCCTCGTGGAGCAGTACTTC. This encodes CASSYLNLGGLVEQYF.

This clonotype showed up just a few times. V is TRBV21-1 and J is TRBJ2-3; the listed D gene, TRBD1, was not tested against the DNA. TRBV21-1 is classified as a pseudogene. The CDR3 is 14 amino acids. CDR3 sequence reads: CASPDSPHRDTQYF. In DNA form, the CDR3 reads TGTGCCAGTCCGGACAGCCCTCATAGGGATACGCAGTATTTT.

This clonotype came up a few times. The chain has TRBV20-1 and TRBJ2-3; TRBD2 is a possible D gene (7 bases). Trimming removed 5 bases at V and 2 bases at J, with 17 bases between. Germline V gene sequence: CDR1 DFQATT, CDR2 SNEGSKA (reference sequence). The CDR3 extends over 15 amino acids. The CDR3 region is CSALTAGALTDTQYF. In nucleotides, the CDR3 is TGCAGTGCTTTGACGGCGGGGGCCCTCACAGATACGCAGTATTTT.

This sequence joins TRBV5-1 and TRBJ2-7; 7 bases align to TRBD1. The CDR3 is 15 residues long. J lost 1 base, V lost 0 bases, and 4 bases had no gene match. Germline CDR1 is SGHRS and CDR2 is YFSETQ. The CDR3: CASSLVGTASYEQYF. CDR3 bases: TGCGCCAGCAGCTTGGTAGGGACAGCTTCCTACGAGCAGTACTTC.

The chain recombines TRBV20-1 with TRBJ2-7; D is ambiguous. In germline, CDR1 is DFQATT, CDR2 SNEGSKA (reference sequence). With 4 bases removed from V and 6 bases from J, the gap between germline ends came to 22 bases. This CDR3 contains 15 residues. The CDR3 bases are TGCAGTGCTAAAGGACGGTACTCTCCCGGCGGCGAGCAGTACTTC. This sequence encodes CSAKGRYSPGGEQYF.

The V gene is TRBV3-1, the J gene TRBJ2-5; D possibly uses TRBD1 or TRBD2 (5 bases each). Deletions cut 3 bases from V and 5 bases from J, with 13 bases between. The CDR3 contains 14 residues. The germline V gene has CDR1 LGHDT and CDR2 YNNKEL (reference sequence). The CDR3 DNA reads as TGTGCCAGCAGCCACCCTCGGGGCCGTGAGACCCAGTACTTC. Protein sequence: CASSHPRGRETQYF.

CDR3 bases: TGTGCCAGCAGCCGGGGACGTAGATCCTACGAGCAGTACTTC. Translation: CASSRGRRSYEQYF. The chain joins TRBV5-8 to TRBJ2-7, with D perhaps assigned TRBD1 or TRBD2 (5 bases each). This CDR3 region has 14 residues. V gave up 4 bases and J gave up 1 base, with 12 bases separating them. Germline V gene sequence: CDR1 SGHTS, CDR2 YDEGEE.

The sample holds a few counts of this clonotype. The chain is built from TRBV12-3 or TRBV12-4 and TRBJ1-2; D is perhaps TRBD1 (6 bases). V was cut by 5 bases and J by 10 bases, with 20 bases left in between. This CDR3 is built from 14 residues. CDR3 residues: CASSHRQVSGDYTF. As DNA, the CDR3 is TGTGCCAGCAGTCACCGACAGGTGTCGGGGGACTACACCTTC.

V is TRBV5-1 and J is TRBJ1-4; a weak D match, TRBD1 (6 bases). V was clipped by 2 bases and J by 3 bases, with 14 bases between them. The germline gives CDR1 SGHRS, CDR2 YFSETQ. This CDR3 contains 16 residues. CDR3 amino acids: CASSLGGLGPNEKLFF. The DNA of the CDR3 is TGCGCCAGCAGCTTAGGGGGGCTCGGTCCTAATGAAAAACTGTTTTTT.

This clonotype has just one count. The V gene is TRBV21-1, the J gene TRBJ2-7; no DNA check was done on the table's D call, TRBD1. TRBV21-1 is a listed pseudogene. The CDR3 has 14 residues. The CDR3 nucleotides are TGTGCCAGCAGCAACCGGTGGCAGGGTTGTTATCGGTACTTC. Translation gives CASSNRWQGCYRYF.

The chain couples TRBV29-1 to TRBJ2-2; D possibly corresponds to TRBD2 (5 bases). CDR3 size: 11 residues. Germline CDR1 SQVTM, CDR2 ANQGSEA. V lost 6 bases, J lost 3 bases, and 5 bases lay in between. The CDR3 reads CSVGDTGELFF. The CDR3 bases are TGCAGCGTCGGGGACACCGGGGAGCTGTTTTTT.